Described below is a single T cell receptor (beta chain) sequence and its context. The target antigen is unknown. Germline V lookup: CDR1 GTSNPN, CDR2 SVGIG (reference sequence). This CDR3 is built from 14 residues. Trimming removed 3 bases at V and 6 bases at J, with 14 bases between. This sample was taken from a study of cytomegalovirus exposure and HLA in healthy donors. Study-wide points: Within a later analysis, the majority of CMV-associated TCR beta chains appeared HLA-restricted. Reportedly, TCR beta sequences accurately predicted HLA-A and HLA-B alleles in most subjects.

A multiplex PCR was run with 60 Vbeta primers and 13 Jbeta primers. Sequencing was performed with immunoSEQ multiplex PCR; in TCRdb, only in-frame clones are kept and a portion is missing. The repertoire holds about 69,000 clones, with more than 60% as singletons. Sequencing was carried out using PBMCs. This chain connects TRBV30 to TRBJ1-4, with a tentative D call TRBD1 (6 bases). This receptor was obtained from a male donor in good health and CMV-seropositive. The CDR3 sequence: CAWSQTGNDEKLFF. In DNA form, the CDR3 reads TGTGCCTGGAGCCAAACAGGGAACGATGAAAAACTGTTTTTT.